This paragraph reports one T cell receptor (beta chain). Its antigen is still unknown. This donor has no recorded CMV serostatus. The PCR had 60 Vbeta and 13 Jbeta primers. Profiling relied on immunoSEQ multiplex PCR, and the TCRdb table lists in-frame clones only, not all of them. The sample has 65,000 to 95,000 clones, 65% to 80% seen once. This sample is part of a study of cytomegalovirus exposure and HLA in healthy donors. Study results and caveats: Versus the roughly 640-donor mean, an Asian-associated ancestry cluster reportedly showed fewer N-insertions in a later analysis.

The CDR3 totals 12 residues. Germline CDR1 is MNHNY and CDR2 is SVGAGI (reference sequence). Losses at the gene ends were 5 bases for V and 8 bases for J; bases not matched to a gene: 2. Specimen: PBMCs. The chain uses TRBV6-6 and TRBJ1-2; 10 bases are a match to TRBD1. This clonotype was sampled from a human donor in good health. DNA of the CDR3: TGTGCCAGCAGTGACAGGGGGCAGGGCTACACCTTC. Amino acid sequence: CASSDRGQGYTF.